This T cell receptor (beta chain) appears in the sequencing data of a study of blood T cells in healthy people across ages (dated by TCRdb to the mid-2010s). Turning to the overall study: In model experiments, template switching captured roughly one uniquely barcoded TCR beta cDNA molecule for every two T cells. The study measured age-related changes in TCR beta repertoire diversity using deep sequencing normalized with unique cDNA molecular identifiers. The donors were divided into four age groups: young (average around 17 years), middle-aged (approximately 39), aged (about 56) and long-lived (about 90). To avoid experimental bias, donors of different ages were distributed randomly across sequencing lanes. The study analyzed two additional independent replicas of 1 million unique cDNA reads from the same blood draw for two donors, one aged 18 to 29 and one aged 80 or older. Results the study describes overall, beyond this receptor: Observed TCR beta diversity per million T cells fell roughly linearly with age, and a significant reduction was already apparent by age about 36. A strong correlation was found between observed TCR beta diversity and the percentage of naive T cells measured by flow cytometry. Estimates of total diversity from one million sequenced T cells were regarded as lower bounds and underestimates. The long-lived group showed more naive CD4+ T cells, fewer expanded clones and increased TCR diversity than the aged group, suggesting age selection. Because the CMV infection status of the donors was unknown, age-related changes in expanded clonotypes may potentially have been confounded. Since profiling was done on bulk unsorted PBMCs, naive and antigen-experienced compartments could not be conclusively compared.

Turning to this clonotype: It has no known antigen specificity. Per-base quality was not reported, and no clone a single base away is much larger than it.

The CDR3 spans 13 residues, from the cysteine through the phenylalanine. Only the CDR3 portion is preserved as DNA: 39 bases, with reading frame beginning at the first base. At the junction V is shortened by 0 bases and J by 2 bases, with 8 bases in between. Based on the germline V gene, the CDR1 and CDR2 sequences are SQVTM and ANQGSEA. Systemically healthy Caucasian individuals from Russia, some 40 in total and aged about 6 to 90 years, were included as donors. Each donor gave around 9 milliliters of peripheral blood, collected into EDTA-treated Vacutainer tubes. Ficoll-Paque density-gradient centrifugation was used to isolate PBMCs, with at least 6 million per sample. Trizol reagent was used to extract total RNA from PBMCs, with at least 5.5 micrograms per sample. For every donor, an aliquot of PBMCs went through flow cytometry to measure the percentages of naive CD45RAhigh/CD27high T cells. The library was generated by 5' RACE. Sequencing used an Illumina HiSeq 2500. The second PCR ran for about 6 to 12 cycles and used a J-beta primer mix along with a sample-barcoded 5' primer. Each TCR beta cDNA molecule received a unique molecular identifier from a template-switch 5' adaptor carrying 12 random nucleotides. Each sample yielded at least 3 million CDR3-containing paired-end reads. All of the RNA was converted into first-strand cDNA using the Mint cDNA synthesis kit, with a TRBC-specific oligonucleotide serving as the primer. Following uracil-DNA glycosylase treatment, a first 18-cycle PCR with universal primers M1SS and BC2_uni_R was performed on all cDNA. Per the source publication's procedure: Normalization of each sample was performed by random selection of 1 million high-quality reads, each carrying a distinct molecular identifier. Instead of being binned into consensus sequences, reads with shared molecular identifiers were discarded. MiTCR, with a Q25 quality threshold and the strictest error-elimination algorithm, was used for CDR3 identification, clonotype clustering and error correction. Lower-bound total TCR beta diversity was estimated with a nonparametric unseen species model using Euler transformation. The raw public data were reprocessed by TCRdb itself: fastp quality trimming at Q25, MiXCR clonotype calling, in-frame beta chains only. Rows with one shared CDR3 protein collapse into an entry with the most common genes and DNA. The V and J calls follow TCRdb's processing rather than the paper's. In this sample the table shows over a million distinct CDR3 sequences, about 42% of which occur a single time. The ten biggest clones cover about 4% of the sample.

The rearranged chain carries TRBV29-1 and TRBJ2-7; tentative D gene TRBD1, with 5 bases matching. Sequenced sample: blood. The TCR originated in a woman between 18 and 30 years old in good health. The DNA sequence is TGCAGCGTTGAAGACCCCAGGGCCTACGAGCAGTACTTC. Its amino acids are CSVEDPRAYEQYF.